The next 25 T cell receptor beta chains were all read from a single sample in a study of blood T cell repertoires in COVID-19. TCRdb keeps only in-frame clones here, not all; method: immunoSEQ multiplex PCR. Of roughly 150,000 clones listed, about four fifths are singletons. Sequencing was performed on peripheral blood. These receptors originate from a woman older than 75 with acute or convalescent COVID-19.

CDR3 amino acids: CATSREQGATDTQYF. Here the CDR3 DNA reads TGTGCCACCAGCAGAGAACAGGGGGCGACAGATACGCAGTATTTT. The chain recombines TRBV15 with TRBJ2-3; TRBD1 matches 9 bases. Trimming cost V 0 bases and J 3 bases; bases outside gene matches: 1. Per germline, CDR1 LNHNV and CDR2 YYDKDF (reference sequence). CDR3 length: 15 residues. Full variable domain (outside the CDR3, taken from reference TRBV15 and TRBJ2-3): DAMVIQNPRYQVTQFGKPVTLSCSQTLNHNVMYWYQQKSSQAPKLLFHYYDKDFNNEADTPDNFQSRRPNTSFCFLDIRSPGLGDTAMYLCATSREQGATDTQYFGPGTRLTVL.

This rearrangement joins TRBV2 to TRBJ2-1; the match to TRBD2 covers 9 bases. The trim removed 3 bases at V and 8 bases at J, leaving 8 bases unmatched. The CDR3 length is 15 residues. The germline V gene has CDR1 SNHLY and CDR2 FYNNEI. In DNA, the CDR3 is TGTGCCAGCAGTGATCGGCCTAGCGGGAACTATGAGCAGTTCTTC. Encoded protein: CASSDRPSGNYEQFF.

The chain is built from TRBV11-3 and TRBJ2-3; TRBD2 might be the D (6 bases). The ends were cut back, 2 bases at V and 4 bases at J, with 7 bases in the middle. Germline CDR1 reads SGHNT; CDR2 reads YENEEA. CDR3 size: 13 residues. The CDR3 coding sequence is TGTGCCAGCAGCTTACCGGGGGCAGATACGCAGTATTTT. Its translation: CASSLPGADTQYF. The entire variable domain, with the rest obtained from reference TRBV11-3 and TRBJ2-3, is as follows: EAGVVQSPRYKIIEKKQPVAFWCNPISGHNTLYWYLQNLGQGPELLIRYENEEAVDDSQLPKDRFSAERLKGVDSTLKIQPAELGDSAVYLCASSLPGADTQYFGPGTRLTVL.

The chain carries TRBV5-1 and TRBJ2-2; possible D gene TRBD2, 6 bases. The CDR3 contains 15 residues. Germline V lookup: CDR1 SGHRS, CDR2 YFSETQ. V was shortened by 4 bases and J by 0 bases, with 10 bases between the two germline ends. DNA of the CDR3: TGCGCCAGCAGCAGCGGGCAGGCGAACACCGGGGAGCTGTTTTTT. This encodes CASSSGQANTGELFF.

The CDR3 reads CASSVGLAGGQDTQYF. For the CDR3, the DNA is TGTGCCAGCAGTGTAGGGTTAGCGGGGGGGCAAGATACGCAGTATTTT. This chain links TRBV2 with TRBJ2-3, with 11 bases aligning to TRBD2. Trimming removed 4 bases from V and 5 bases from J; junction bases left unmatched: 8. This CDR3 has 16 amino acids. Germline V gene data show CDR1 as SNHLY and CDR2 as FYNNEI.

The rearrangement links TRBV5-6 to TRBJ2-3; 8 bases line up with TRBD1. V was clipped by 1 base and J by 5 bases; unmatched bases: 3. Germline V gene sequence: CDR1 SGHDT, CDR2 YYEEEE. The CDR3 length is 14 residues. The CDR3 sequence: CASSLQGARDTQYF. The CDR3 DNA is TGTGCCAGCAGCTTGCAGGGGGCGCGAGATACGCAGTATTTT.

This chain connects TRBV6-5 to TRBJ1-2; D is unresolved. Germline V gene data show CDR1 as MNHEY and CDR2 as SVGAGI. The CDR3 is made up of 13 amino acids. V was trimmed by 6 bases and J by 7 bases, leaving 15 bases between them. CDR3 protein: CASRATASGGYTF. CDR3 sequence (DNA): TGTGCCAGCAGGGCGACCGCCTCGGGTGGCTACACCTTC.

The chain recombines TRBV2 with TRBJ1-2; D not certain. From germline, CDR1 is SNHLY and CDR2 FYNNEI. The CDR3 runs 12 residues. The CDR3 DNA is TGTGTTAGTGGTCTCACTAACTATGGCTACACCTTC. Amino acid sequence: CVSGLTNYGYTF.

The V gene is TRBV7-3, the J gene TRBJ2-7; TRBD1 matches 9 bases. The CDR3 is 15 residues long. V dropped 5 bases and J dropped 4; count of bases not matched to a gene: 9. Looked up from germline, CDR1 is SGHTA and CDR2 is FQGTGA. CDR3: CASSPWDRAPYEQYF. The CDR3 nucleotides read TGTGCCAGCAGCCCTTGGGACAGGGCCCCTTACGAGCAGTACTTC.

The chain is built from TRBV7-9 and TRBJ1-1; no reliable D call. CDR1 and CDR2 from the germline V gene are SEHNR and FQNEAQ (reference sequence). V was shortened by 2 bases and J by 2 bases, with 12 bases between the two germline ends. The CDR3 has 15 amino acids. CDR3 sequence: CASSLTGRINTEAFF. CDR3 nucleotide sequence: TGTGCCAGCAGCTTAACCGGCAGGATAAACACTGAAGCTTTCTTT.

The V gene is TRBV6-5, the J gene TRBJ1-5; TRBD1 agrees at 9 bases. The germline V gene encodes CDR1 MNHEY and CDR2 SVGAGI. The CDR3 consists of 16 residues. The junction had 2 bases not matched to a gene; V was cut back by 2 bases and J by 0 bases. CDR3 in DNA: TGTGCCAGCAGTTACATGGGACAGGGTAGCAATCAGCCCCAGCATTTT. Protein sequence: CASSYMGQGSNQPQHF.

With regard to this clone: The sample holds other DNA sequences that translate to the same CDR3. This chain joins TRBV7-2 and TRBJ1-3; D is uncertain. This CDR3 has 14 residues. Germline V gene lookup returns CDR1 SGHTA and CDR2 FQGNSA. Between the trimmed V and J ends, which lost 1 base and 2 bases, there was a span of 6 bases. The CDR3 loop reads CASSLGGTGNTIYF. Written as DNA, the CDR3 is TGTGCCAGCAGCTTAGGAGGGACTGGAAACACCATATATTTT.

The chain has TRBV10-1 and TRBJ1-1; 8 positions match TRBD1. Germline V lookup: CDR1 WNHNN, CDR2 SYGVQD (reference sequence). After removal of 4 bases from V and 3 bases from J, the junction contained 7 bases not matched to a gene. The CDR3 totals 15 residues. As DNA, the CDR3 is TGCGCCAGCAGTGCGGCAGGGGGCGACTACACTGAAGCTTTCTTT. This codes for CASSAAGGDYTEAFF.

This clone was seen a single time. The chain combines TRBV29-1 with TRBJ1-1; TRBD1 is a possible D gene (6 bases). CDR1 and CDR2 (germline): SQVTM, ANQGSEA. The CDR3 runs to 13 residues. Trimming shortened V by 6 bases and J by 0 bases, and 11 bases separated the two germline ends. CDR3 nucleotide sequence: TGCAGCGTAACCGGACAGCTGAACACTGAAGCTTTCTTT. Its protein is CSVTGQLNTEAFF. Drawing the rest from reference TRBV29-1 and TRBJ1-1, the complete variable domain is SAVISQKPSRDICQRGTSLTIQCQVDSQVTMMFWYRQQPGQSLTLIATANQGSEATYESGFVIDKFPISRPNLTFSTLTVSNMSPEDSSIYLCSVTGQLNTEAFFGQGTRLTVV.

The chain couples TRBV9 to TRBJ1-1; no clear D gene. CDR3 size: 15 residues. Germline V gives CDR1 SGDLS, CDR2 YYNGEE. V was pared by 5 bases and J by 2 bases, with 16 bases between. The CDR3 DNA reads TGTGCCAGCAGTACCACCGGGGTAAGAAACACTGAAGCTTTCTTT. Amino acids: CASSTTGVRNTEAFF. Looking up the rest from reference TRBV9 and TRBJ1-1 gives the full variable domain: DSGVTQTPKHLITATGQRVTLRCSPRSGDLSVYWYQQSLDQGLQFLIQYYNGEERAKGNILERFSAQQFPDLHSELNLSSLELGDSALYFCASSTTGVRNTEAFFGQGTRLTVV.

This clone was counted at least ten times. The CDR3 reads CASSLTRESGFYGYTF. The DNA for the CDR3 is TGTGCCAGCAGTTTAACTCGCGAGAGCGGCTTCTATGGCTACACCTTC. This sequence joins TRBV28 and TRBJ1-2, with unresolved D. The CDR3 length is 16 residues. The V end lost 2 bases, the J end lost 4 bases, and 17 bases lay between the germline ends. Germline CDR1 and CDR2: MDHEN and SYDVKM.

This chain connects TRBV7-2 to TRBJ2-5; no firm D call. Deletions cut 4 bases from V and 5 bases from J, with 14 bases between. In germline, CDR1 is SGHTA, CDR2 FQGNSA. This CDR3 is built from 14 residues. The CDR3 bases are TGTGCCAGCAGCTCCCAGACTGTACGGGAGACCCAGTACTTC. It yields the protein CASSSQTVRETQYF.

The V call is TRBV28, the J call TRBJ2-7, with 9 positions matching TRBD1. V shed 5 bases, J shed 7 bases, and the junction held 12 bases outside the gene matches. Germline values: CDR1 MDHEN, CDR2 SYDVKM. The CDR3 loop spans 15 amino acids. The CDR3 sequence is CASSGPGQGDYEQYF. In DNA, the CDR3 is TGTGCCAGCAGTGGACCGGGACAGGGTGATTATGAGCAGTACTTC.

The chain has TRBV27 and TRBJ2-3, with a possible D match to TRBD1 (5 bases). The length of the CDR3 is 13 residues. Between the trimmed V and J ends, which lost 3 bases and 1 base, there was a span of 5 bases. CDR1 and CDR2 from the germline V gene are MNHEY and SMNVEV (reference sequence). The CDR3 region has the DNA TGTGCCAGCAGTTTCAGGGGCACAGATACGCAGTATTTT. Its translation is CASSFRGTDTQYF.

The rearrangement uses TRBV15 and TRBJ2-7; TRBD1 might be the D (6 bases). Trimming took off 2 bases at V and 1 base at J, with 12 bases between the two ends. CDR3 length equals 15 residues. Germline V CDR1 and CDR2: LNHNV, YYDKDF (reference sequence). This CDR3 reads CATSRPQGKSYEQYF. The CDR3 nucleotides read TGTGCCACCAGCAGACCTCAGGGGAAGTCCTACGAGCAGTACTTC.

The chain carries TRBV19 and TRBJ2-1; D is uncertain. The CDR3 sequence is 13 residues long. Trimming shortened V by 5 bases and J by 2 bases, and 7 bases separated the two germline ends. CDR1 LNHDA and CDR2 SQIVND come from the germline V gene (reference sequence). The chain's CDR3 is CASSVTTYNEQFF. The CDR3 coding sequence is TGTGCCAGTAGTGTAACAACCTACAATGAGCAGTTCTTC.

The count of this clone is one. V gene TRBV5-1 combines with J gene TRBJ2-5, with D possibly matching TRBD2 (7 bases). The CDR3 is 15 amino acids. V was trimmed by 5 bases and J by 4 bases, leaving 18 bases between them. From germline, CDR1 is SGHRS and CDR2 YFSETQ. The CDR3 protein is CASSSQPGEGETQYF. The CDR3 DNA is TGCGCCAGCAGTTCTCAGCCAGGGGAGGGAGAGACCCAGTACTTC.

The sample holds a few counts of this clone. The chain is built from TRBV4-2 and TRBJ1-2; a weak D match, TRBD1 (6 bases). The CDR3 spans 16 residues. The V and J ends lost 1 base and 5 bases respectively, with 17 bases between them. Germline-derived CDR1 and CDR2 are LGHNA and YNFKEQ. The CDR3 region is CASSQGDPDSGYGYTF. The CDR3 region has the DNA TGTGCCAGCAGCCAAGGGGACCCGGACAGTGGATATGGCTACACCTTC.

The chain links TRBV29-1 to TRBJ1-5, with TRBD1 identical over 8 bases. Germline lookup yields CDR1 SQVTM and CDR2 ANQGSEA. The trim removed 6 bases at V and 5 bases at J, leaving 6 bases unmatched. This CDR3 is built from 13 residues. The CDR3 reads CSVGDRRDQPQHF. In DNA form, the CDR3 reads TGCAGCGTGGGGGACAGGCGGGATCAGCCCCAGCATTTT. Looking up the rest from reference TRBV29-1 and TRBJ1-5 gives the full variable domain: SAVISQKPSRDICQRGTSLTIQCQVDSQVTMMFWYRQQPGQSLTLIATANQGSEATYESGFVIDKFPISRPNLTFSTLTVSNMSPEDSSIYLCSVGDRRDQPQHFGDGTRLSIL.

The V gene is TRBV19, the J gene TRBJ2-6; weak D call: TRBD1 (6 bases). Germline CDR1 LNHDA, CDR2 SQIVND (reference sequence). Trimming shortened V by 9 bases and J by 3 bases, and 15 bases separated the two germline ends. CDR3 size: 15 residues. CDR3 sequence (DNA): TGTGCCAGCCTGGCAGGGGATAGTGGGGCCAACGTCCTGACTTTC. Translating gives CASLAGDSGANVLTF.